What follows describes a single T cell receptor beta chain. Its matching antigen is unknown. Of the isolated RNA, all was reverse transcribed, and so the sequenced material was expressed TCRB transcripts. Produced via immunoSEQ multiplex PCR; TCRdb's table is partial and in-frame only. The repertoire holds 240,000 or so clones, with 27% as singletons. Germline CDR1 KGHSH, CDR2 LQKENI. V was pared by 3 bases and J by 6 bases, with 11 bases between. The CDR3 runs 13 residues. This record belongs to a study of beta chain features in type 1 diabetes. Study results and limitations: Insertions were fewer and deletions more numerous at VDJ junctions in type 1 diabetes patients.

Cell sorting via CD45RO/CCR7/CD25/CD127/CD95/CD27 was performed to obtain CD4+ naive, central memory, regulatory and stem cell-like memory cells. Purity of each sorted population was above 95%. The sequencing sample was made of central memory CD4+ T cells from blood. The receptor's source is a young man in good health. The chain carries TRBV18 and TRBJ1-1; no firm D call. CDR3 region: CASSPRREPEAFF. For the CDR3, the DNA is TGTGCCAGCTCACCGAGACGGGAGCCTGAAGCTTTCTTT.